The present T cell receptor (beta chain) was sequenced within a study of identical twins. cDNA molecules carried unique molecular identifiers, and template switching added a universal primer site. TCRdb analysed the 5' RACE reads with MiXCR anew, one entry per CDR3 protein. The data show about 530,000 distinct CDR3 sequences, with around 15% seen just once and about 0.4% held by the top ten. Germline CDR1 and CDR2: MDHEN and SYDVKM. Germline trimming cut 6 bases from V and 8 bases from J; bases unmatched to any gene: 18. This CDR3 is 16 amino acids long. Notes on this clonotype: The antigen remains unidentified.

Study-wide findings and caveats: A cross-sectional statistical analysis, not follow-up of the same donors, supported the conclusions. Sequences that were beta out-of-frame showed weaker excess twin sharing.

Separately, the same data were catalogued under a study of yellow fever vaccine responses in identical twins. That publication notes: Convergence reportedly seemed to mark part of the twins' vaccine T cell response, with personalization marking the rest.

The chain joins TRBV28 to TRBJ1-2, with TRBD1 matching over 7 bases. The receptor's source is a woman aged 18-30 years in good health. Sequencing was done on a sample of CD4+ T cells sorted from blood. The CDR3, as DNA: TGTGCCAGCAGCTTGAACGGCCCCACAGGGGCAGGAGGCTACACCTTC. It codes for CASSLNGPTGAGGYTF.